These T cell receptor beta chains were read from a single sample in a study of human T cells and chemical hapten exposure. Using its own MiXCR run on the RACE reads, TCRdb lists one record per CDR3 protein. The repertoire holds nearly 85,000 distinct CDR3 sequences, more than 9% seen once, with 1.6% in the top ten. The sample in question was whole blood, obtained in connection with sensitization to the hapten diphenylcyclopropenone (DPC). Receptors were obtained from a man aged 18 to 29 with alopecia areata. Some clones in this sample may be carry-over from other donors' samples. Both conserved end residues are part of each CDR3. Fields, in order: V gene, J gene, D gene, clone size, CDR3 protein, CDR3 DNA. The D gene is left open where the match is weak. Size tells how often a clone was seen (once, few, many) or the class of an expanded clone, and some rows leave it out.

>TRBV29-1|TRBJ2-1|-|many
CSVERSYNEQFF
TGCAGCGTTGAACGGTCCTACAATGAGCAGTTCTTC
>TRBV28|TRBJ2-2|-|-
CASSIGFQTTGELFF
TGTGCCAGCAGTATAGGGTTCCAGACCACCGGGGAGCTGTTTTTT
>TRBV4-3|TRBJ2-7|-|-
CASSQAAWGYEQYF
TGCGCCAGCAGCCAGGCAGCTTGGGGCTACGAGCAGTACTTC
>TRBV7-2|TRBJ2-2|-|-
CASKVKNTGELFF
TGTGCCAGCAAAGTAAAAAACACCGGGGAGCTGTTTTTT
>TRBV4-2|TRBJ2-7|TRBD2|few
CASSQELAGSSYEQYF
TGTGCCAGCAGCCAGGAACTAGCGGGGAGCTCCTACGAGCAGTACTTC
>TRBV7-3|TRBJ1-1|TRBD1|many
CASSRDRGLIEAFF
TGTGCCAGCAGCCGGGACAGGGGGCTAATTGAAGCTTTCTTT
>TRBV27|TRBJ2-5|TRBD1|-
CASSLFGTGEQETQYF
TGTGCCAGCAGTTTATTTGGGACAGGGGAGCAAGAGACCCAGTACTTC
>TRBV5-5|TRBJ2-3|-|-
CASSTRQVALENTQYF
TGTGCCAGCAGCACCCGACAGGTAGCGTTAGAGAACACGCAGTATTTT
>TRBV5-1|TRBJ2-1|-|-
CASSFRLPNNEQFF
TGCGCCAGCAGCTTTAGACTGCCGAACAATGAGCAGTTCTTC
>TRBV5-4|TRBJ1-1|-|-
CASSLGRGAEAFF
TGTGCCAGCAGCTTGGGACGAGGCGCTGAAGCTTTCTTT
>TRBV27|TRBJ2-4|-|many
CASSSAFGRGQHIQYF
TGTGCCAGCAGTTCGGCTTTCGGTAGAGGTCAACACATTCAGTACTTC
>TRBV7-2|TRBJ2-1|-|-
CASSFIFGQEGNEQFF
TGTGCCAGCAGCTTCATATTCGGACAGGAGGGGAATGAGCAGTTCTTC
>TRBV20-1|TRBJ1-1|-|many
CSAISFRRNAEAFF
TGCAGTGCTATCTCGTTCAGGAGAAACGCTGAAGCTTTCTTT
>TRBV9|TRBJ1-2|-|few
CASSVAGGYTF
TGTGCCAGCAGCGTAGCGGGTGGCTACACCTTC
>TRBV7-3|TRBJ2-1|TRBD1|few
CASSPGQGVLGQFF
TGTGCCAGCAGCCCGGGACAGGGGGTCTTAGGGCAGTTCTTC
>TRBV7-2|TRBJ2-7|-|many
CASSLAAGPLVDEQYF
TGTGCCAGCAGCTTAGCGGCAGGGCCCCTAGTGGACGAGCAGTACTTC
>TRBV6-2/TRBV6-3|TRBJ2-4|TRBD1|few
CASSYTFPEDRGGMDIQYF
TGTGCCAGCAGTTACACTTTCCCGGAGGACAGGGGAGGTATGGACATTCAGTACTTC
>TRBV7-8|TRBJ1-5|-|-
CASSLGLAAGQPQHF
TGTGCCAGCAGCTTAGGGTTGGCAGCGGGCCAGCCCCAGCATTTT
>TRBV3-1|TRBJ1-5|TRBD1|many
CASSPPPGVPRWGTGWNQPQHF
TGTGCCAGCAGCCCCCCCCCAGGCGTTCCTAGATGGGGGACAGGGTGGAATCAGCCCCAGCATTTT
>TRBV3-1|TRBJ1-1|TRBD1|few
CASSHSTGRKKKAFF
TGTGCCAGCAGCCACTCGACAGGGAGAAAGAAAAAAGCTTTCTTT
>TRBV5-1|TRBJ1-3|TRBD1|few
CASNAGQGLSGNTIYF
TGCGCCAGCAACGCGGGACAGGGACTCTCTGGAAACACCATATATTTT
>TRBV12-3/TRBV12-4|TRBJ1-1|-|many
CASSIRGNTEAFF
TGTGCCAGCAGTATCAGGGGGAACACTGAAGCTTTCTTT
>TRBV29-1|TRBJ1-1|-|-
CSASATNTEAFF
TGCAGCGCGTCGGCGACGAACACTGAAGCTTTCTTT
>TRBV3-1|TRBJ1-4|-|-
CASSLRLEKLFF
TGTGCCAGCAGCCTTCGCTTGGAAAAACTGTTTTTT
>TRBV2|TRBJ2-5|-|-
CASSDEGFGETQYF
TGTGCCAGCAGTGATGAGGGGTTCGGAGAGACCCAGTACTTC
>TRBV5-1|TRBJ2-3|-|few
CASRPAGSTDTQYF
TGCGCCAGCAGACCAGCAGGTAGCACAGATACGCAGTATTTT
>TRBV19|TRBJ1-1|-|few
CASSPTRATEAFF
TGTGCCAGTAGCCCCACCCGGGCCACTGAAGCTTTCTTT
>TRBV10-1|TRBJ2-4|-|-
CASSEIRVQVAKNIQYF
TGCGCCAGCAGCGAAATCAGAGTACAGGTCGCCAAAAACATTCAGTACTTC
>TRBV4-2|TRBJ1-4|-|many
CASSQDETEKLFF
TGTGCCAGCAGCCAAGATGAGACCGAAAAACTGTTTTTT
>TRBV20-1|TRBJ1-4|-|-
CSARESPIAEKLFF
TGCAGTGCTAGAGAATCCCCTATCGCGGAAAAACTGTTTTTT
>TRBV29-1|TRBJ2-3|-|many
CSVGSGQFTDTQYF
TGCAGCGTGGGCTCGGGGCAGTTCACAGATACGCAGTATTTT
>TRBV11-2|TRBJ2-4|-|many
CASSLLTTKNIQYF
TGTGCCAGCAGCTTACTGACTACCAAAAACATTCAGTACTTC
>TRBV9|TRBJ1-2|-|many
CASSVAGASDGYTF
TGTGCCAGCAGCGTAGCGGGGGCGTCGGATGGCTACACCTTC
>TRBV4-1|TRBJ1-2|-|-
CASSPLRGGNYGYTF
TGCGCCAGCAGCCCCCTTCGAGGGGGGAACTATGGCTACACCTTC
>TRBV20-1|TRBJ2-1|TRBD2|-
CSAMRGGISDEQFF
TGCAGTGCTATGCGGGGGGGCATCTCGGATGAGCAGTTCTTC
>TRBV7-9|TRBJ1-5|-|many
CASSTGFQPQHF
TGTGCCAGCAGTACAGGGTTTCAGCCCCAGCATTTT
>TRBV12-3/TRBV12-4|TRBJ2-3|-|-
CASSFQTETAQYF
TGTGCCAGCAGTTTTCAGACTGAGACGGCGCAGTATTTT
>TRBV9|TRBJ2-5|-|-
CACDDSQETQYF
TGTGCCTGCGATGACAGCCAAGAGACCCAGTACTTC
>TRBV4-1|TRBJ2-1|TRBD1|few
CASSQDLTGPINEQFF
TGCGCCAGCAGCCAAGATCTGACAGGGCCCATCAATGAGCAGTTCTTC
>TRBV29-1|TRBJ1-2|-|few
CSVEMQDNYGYTF
TGCAGCGTTGAAATGCAGGATAACTATGGCTACACCTTC
>TRBV27|TRBJ2-3|TRBD2|-
CASSSPWSTSGGAENTQYF
TGTGCCAGCAGTTCCCCGTGGTCCACTAGCGGGGGGGCCGAAAATACGCAGTATTTT
>TRBV5-1|TRBJ2-1|TRBD2|few
CASSSKRGVYDEQFF
TGCGCCAGCAGCTCGAAGCGGGGGGTTTACGATGAGCAGTTCTTC
>TRBV7-8|TRBJ2-7|-|few
CASSLNRVVDEQYF
TGTGCCAGCAGCTTAAATCGGGTTGTCGACGAGCAGTACTTC
>TRBV28|TRBJ1-5|-|-
CASNPANQPQHF
TGTGCCAGCAATCCGGCCAATCAGCCCCAGCATTTT
>TRBV19|TRBJ1-5|TRBD1|-
CASSDRVREPQHF
TGTGCCAGTAGCGACAGGGTTCGCGAGCCCCAGCATTTT
>TRBV28|TRBJ2-7|TRBD1|-
CASSGTGMHEQYF
TGTGCCAGCTCCGGGACAGGGATGCACGAGCAGTACTTC
>TRBV5-1|TRBJ2-1|TRBD1|-
CASSSSPTGAEQFF
TGCGCCAGCAGCTCCTCCCCGACAGGGGCTGAGCAGTTCTTC
>TRBV3-1|TRBJ1-1|-|few
CASSEGGTEAFF
TGTGCCAGCAGCGAAGGAGGTACTGAAGCTTTCTTT
>TRBV5-4|TRBJ1-4|-|many
CASSLRGEKLFF
TGTGCCAGCAGCTTGCGGGGGGAAAAACTGTTTTTT
>TRBV20-1|TRBJ2-1|TRBD2|many
CSARDLAGNEQFF
TGCAGTGCTAGAGATCTAGCGGGGAATGAGCAGTTCTTC
>TRBV5-3|TRBJ2-1|TRBD1|many
CARSLLQGYNEQFF
TGTGCCAGAAGCTTGTTACAGGGGTACAATGAGCAGTTCTTC
>TRBV10-3|TRBJ2-3|TRBD1|many
CAMRQGAGDTQYF
TGTGCCATGAGACAGGGGGCTGGGGATACGCAGTATTTT
>TRBV3-1|TRBJ2-2|-|-
CASSQDSFGAGELFF
TGTGCCAGCAGCCAAGATAGTTTCGGTGCCGGGGAGCTGTTTTTT
>TRBV4-3|TRBJ2-1|TRBD2|few
CASSQAGLAGLHEQFF
TGCGCCAGCAGCCAAGCTGGACTAGCGGGGTTGCATGAGCAGTTCTTC
>TRBV7-9|TRBJ1-3|-|few
CASSLGGRGKPLVPRNTIYF
TGTGCCAGCAGCTTAGGAGGAAGGGGCAAGCCCCTAGTTCCTCGAAACACCATATATTTT
>TRBV7-2|TRBJ2-3|TRBD2|-
CASSQLAGGVGTDTQYF
TGTGCCAGCAGCCAACTAGCGGGGGGGGTAGGCACAGATACGCAGTATTTT
>TRBV10-3|TRBJ1-6|-|few
CAISESASSPLHF
TGTGCCATCAGTGAGTCTGCCTCTTCACCCCTCCACTTT
>TRBV4-3|TRBJ1-5|-|many
CASSQDTNQPQHF
TGCGCCAGCAGCCAAGATACCAATCAGCCCCAGCATTTT
>TRBV14|TRBJ2-1|TRBD2|-
CASSNLAGYNEQFF
TGTGCCAGCAGCAATCTAGCGGGGTACAATGAGCAGTTCTTC
>TRBV6-5|TRBJ2-4|-|many
CASSYSKGGENIQYF
TGTGCCAGCAGTTACTCGAAGGGGGGAGAAAACATTCAGTACTTC